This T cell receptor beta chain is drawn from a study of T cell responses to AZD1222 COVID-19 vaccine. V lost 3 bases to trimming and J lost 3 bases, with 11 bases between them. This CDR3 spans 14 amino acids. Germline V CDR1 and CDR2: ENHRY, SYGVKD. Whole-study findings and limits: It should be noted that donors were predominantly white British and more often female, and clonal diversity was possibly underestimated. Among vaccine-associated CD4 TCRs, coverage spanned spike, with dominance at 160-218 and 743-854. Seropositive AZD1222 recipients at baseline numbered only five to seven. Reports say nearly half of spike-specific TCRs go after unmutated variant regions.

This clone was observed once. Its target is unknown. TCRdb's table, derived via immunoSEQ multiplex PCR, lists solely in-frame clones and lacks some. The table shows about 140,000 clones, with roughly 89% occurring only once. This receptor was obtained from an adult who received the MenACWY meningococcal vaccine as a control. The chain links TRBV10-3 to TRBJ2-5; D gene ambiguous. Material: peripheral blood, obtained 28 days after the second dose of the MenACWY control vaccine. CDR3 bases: TGTGCCATCAGTGAAAAATTGACGGAAGAGACCCAGTACTTC. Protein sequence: CAISEKLTEETQYF.